These 3 T cell receptor beta chains were sequenced from one sample in a study of monozygotic twins with inflammatory bowel disease. From the 5' RACE reads, TCRdb lists one entry per CDR3 protein and no DNA. Its clone listing holds some 170,000 distinct CDR3 sequences. The sequencing input was blood. The receptors stem from a human donor with ulcerative colitis or Crohn's disease, or a healthy co-twin of an affected twin (not recorded which).

This chain uses TRBV7-2 with TRBJ2-2; without DNA, the TCRdb call of TRBD1 cannot be checked. The CDR3 is made up of 12 amino acids. Germline lookup yields CDR1 SGHTA and CDR2 FQGNSA. The chain's CDR3 is CASNRVAGELFF. Together with reference TRBV7-2 and TRBJ2-2, the CDR3 gives the full variable domain: GAGVSQSPSNKVTEKGKDVELRCDPISGHTALYWYRQSLGQGLEFLIYFQGNSAPDKSGLPSDRFSAERTGGSVSTLTIQRTQQEDSAVYLCASNRVAGELFFGEGSRLTVL.

The gene calls are TRBV12-3 or TRBV12-4 and TRBJ1-2; no DNA is available, so the TRBD1 call from TCRdb remains unchecked. The CDR3 has 15 amino acids. The CDR3 loop is CASSLGVEGARGYTF.

This chain uses TRBV30 with TRBJ2-3. Germline V gene sequence: CDR1 GTSNPN, CDR2 SVGIG (reference sequence). This CDR3 region has 13 residues. The CDR3 loop is CAWSVGRADTQYF.